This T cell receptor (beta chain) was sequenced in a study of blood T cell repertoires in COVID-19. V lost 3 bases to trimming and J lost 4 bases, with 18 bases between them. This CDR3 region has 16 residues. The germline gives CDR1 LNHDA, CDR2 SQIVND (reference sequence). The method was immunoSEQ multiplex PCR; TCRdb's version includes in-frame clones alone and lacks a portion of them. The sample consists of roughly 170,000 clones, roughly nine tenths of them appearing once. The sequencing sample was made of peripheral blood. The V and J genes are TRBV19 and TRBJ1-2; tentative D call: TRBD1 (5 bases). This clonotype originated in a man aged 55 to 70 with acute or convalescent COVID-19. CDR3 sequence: CASSIGVNRILYGYTF. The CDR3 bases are TGTGCCAGTAGTATTGGCGTTAACAGGATCCTCTATGGCTACACCTTC.